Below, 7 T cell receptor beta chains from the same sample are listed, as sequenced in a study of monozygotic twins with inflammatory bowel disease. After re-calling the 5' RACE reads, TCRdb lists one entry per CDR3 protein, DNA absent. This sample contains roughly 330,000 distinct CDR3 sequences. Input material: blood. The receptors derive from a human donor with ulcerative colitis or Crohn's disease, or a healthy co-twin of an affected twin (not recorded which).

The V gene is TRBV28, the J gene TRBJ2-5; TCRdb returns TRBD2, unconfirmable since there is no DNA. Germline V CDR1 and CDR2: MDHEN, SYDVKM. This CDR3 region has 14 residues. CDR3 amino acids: CASRPGLSQETQYF.

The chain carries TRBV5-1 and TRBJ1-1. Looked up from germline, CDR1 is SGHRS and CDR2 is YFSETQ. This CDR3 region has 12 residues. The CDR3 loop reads CASSLDVNEAFF. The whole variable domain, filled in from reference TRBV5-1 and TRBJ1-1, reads KAGVTQTPRYLIKTRGQQVTLSCSPISGHRSVSWYQQTPGQGLQFLFEYFSETQRNKGNFPGRFSGRQFSNSRSEMNVSTLELGDSALYLCASSLDVNEAFFGQGTRLTVV.

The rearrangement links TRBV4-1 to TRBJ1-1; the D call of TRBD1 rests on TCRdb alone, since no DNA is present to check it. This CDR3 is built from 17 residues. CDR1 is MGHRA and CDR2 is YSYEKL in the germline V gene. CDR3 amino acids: CASSQVLSGTGGREAFF.

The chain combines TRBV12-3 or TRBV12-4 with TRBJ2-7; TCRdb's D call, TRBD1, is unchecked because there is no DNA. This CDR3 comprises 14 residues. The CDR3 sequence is CARPNGTGSYEQYF.

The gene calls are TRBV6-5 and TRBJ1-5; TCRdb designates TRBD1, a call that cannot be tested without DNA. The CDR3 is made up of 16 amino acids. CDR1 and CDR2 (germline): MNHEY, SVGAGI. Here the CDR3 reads CASSYSEGGGSQPQHF.

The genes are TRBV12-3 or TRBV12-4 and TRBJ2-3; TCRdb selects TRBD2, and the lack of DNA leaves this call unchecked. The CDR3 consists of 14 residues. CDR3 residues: CASRAGPHTDTQYF.

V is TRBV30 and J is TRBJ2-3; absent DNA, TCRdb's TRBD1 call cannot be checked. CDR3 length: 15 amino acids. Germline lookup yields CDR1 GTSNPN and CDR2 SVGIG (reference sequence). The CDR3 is CAWSVQARGWDTQYF. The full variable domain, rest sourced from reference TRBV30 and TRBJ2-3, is SQTIHQWPATLVQPVGSPLSLECTVEGTSNPNLYWYRQAAGRGLQLLFYSVGIGQISSEVPQNLSASRPQDRQFILSSKKLLLSDSGFYLCAWSVQARGWDTQYFGPGTRLTVL.